What follows are 22 T cell receptor beta chains derived from one specimen sequenced in a study of T cell responses to AZD1222 COVID-19 vaccine. Clones were read by immunoSEQ multiplex PCR, and TCRdb kept only the in-frame ones, dropping some. The repertoire consists of 75,000 to 100,000 clones, with 88% occurring once and the leading ten covering 2.8%. This specimen consisted of peripheral blood, obtained on day 0 of AZD1222 vaccination. The receptors stem from an adult in good health.

There are a few counts of this clone. This chain uses TRBV27 with TRBJ2-3; 10 nucleotides align to TRBD2. The germline gives CDR1 MNHEY, CDR2 SMNVEV (reference sequence). The CDR3 has 16 amino acids. The ends lost 5 bases at V and 5 bases at J; junction bases unmatched: 10. The CDR3 protein is CASSNLASGRGDTQYF. In DNA form, the CDR3 reads TGTGCCAGCAGTAACCTCGCTAGCGGGAGAGGAGATACGCAGTATTTT.

The rearrangement joins TRBV7-2 to TRBJ2-2; D remains ambiguous. Looked up from germline, CDR1 is SGHTA and CDR2 is FQGNSA. This CDR3 comprises 13 residues. The V and J ends lost 1 base and 6 bases respectively, with 6 bases between them. As DNA, the CDR3 is TGTGCCAGCAGCTTAGGGCCTCCCGGGGAGCTGTTTTTT. This gives the protein CASSLGPPGELFF.

The V call is TRBV28, the J call TRBJ1-1; tentative D call: TRBD1 (6 bases). Germline loops: CDR1 MDHEN, CDR2 SYDVKM. The ends were cut back, 6 bases at V and 1 base at J, with 9 bases in the middle. The CDR3 runs to 13 residues. CDR3 DNA: TGTGCCAGCAGGACGACAGGGAACACTGAAGCTTTCTTT. This translates into CASRTTGNTEAFF.

J is TRBJ1-1 and V is TRBV7-9, with D unresolved. The germline gives CDR1 SEHNR, CDR2 FQNEAQ (reference sequence). The CDR3 contains 13 residues. Trimming took 6 bases from V and 6 from J, leaving 14 bases between them. CDR3 DNA sequence: TGTGCCAGCAGTCTAGGCCAGGTGGCTGAAGCTTTCTTT. Protein: CASSLGQVAEAFF.

The V and J genes are TRBV6-5 and TRBJ2-1; D may be TRBD2 (5 bases). The CDR3 covers 15 residues. Trimming stripped 2 bases from V and 5 bases from J, with 13 bases between. Looked up from germline, CDR1 is MNHEY and CDR2 is SVGAGI. The CDR3 protein is CASSYTTLGDNEQFF. As DNA, the CDR3 is TGTGCCAGCAGTTACACTACACTAGGAGACAATGAGCAGTTCTTC.

The chain has TRBV5-1 and TRBJ1-2, with D perhaps matching TRBD1 (6 bases). Germline CDR1 reads SGHRS; CDR2 reads YFSETQ. CDR3 length equals 18 residues. Trimming left V 0 bases short and J 1 base short, with 19 bases between. The CDR3 loop is CASSLVGRGTPLNYGYTF. The CDR3 DNA follows: TGCGCCAGCAGCTTGGTGGGCAGGGGAACCCCACTTAACTATGGCTACACCTTC.

This clone came up once. The V and J genes are TRBV6-2 or TRBV6-3 and TRBJ1-6, with D possibly being TRBD1 (5 bases). Trimming pared 5 bases from V and 14 bases from J, leaving 16 bases between. The CDR3 runs to 13 residues. Germline V CDR1 and CDR2: MNHEY, SVGEGT. As DNA, the CDR3 is TGTGCCAGCAGTCCAGGGACGGTATGGACCCTCCACTTT. This encodes CASSPGTVWTLHF.

J is TRBJ1-1 and V is TRBV2; 7 bases fit TRBD1. CDR1 SNHLY and CDR2 FYNNEI come from the germline V gene. The CDR3 has 14 residues. V dropped 7 bases and J dropped 4; count of bases not matched to a gene: 9. CDR3 in amino acids: CASNQTGRGTEAFF. The CDR3 DNA is TGTGCCAGCAATCAGACAGGGCGAGGCACTGAAGCTTTCTTT. The complete variable domain, with remaining parts taken from reference TRBV2 and TRBJ1-1, reads EPEVTQTPSHQVTQMGQEVILRCVPISNHLYFYWYRQILGQKVEFLVSFYNNEISEKSEIFDDQFSVERPDGSNFTLKIRSTKLEDSAMYFCASNQTGRGTEAFFGQGTRLTVV.

The chain combines TRBV9 with TRBJ2-7; 10 bases match TRBD1. V shed 3 bases and J 6 bases; nucleotides not matched to a gene: 12. Germline CDR1 and CDR2: SGDLS and YYNGEE. The CDR3 consists of 16 residues. CDR3 sequence (DNA): TGTGCCAGCAGCGCAAGGGACAGGGGCAACTGGGGCGAGCAGTACTTC. The encoded protein is CASSARDRGNWGEQYF.

The chain employs TRBV11-3 and TRBJ1-1; TRBD1 matches at 7 bases. The CDR3 totals 14 residues. Germline V gene data show CDR1 as SGHNT and CDR2 as YENEEA. J gave up 5 bases and V 3 bases, and 6 bases lay outside the gene matches. The CDR3 coding sequence is TGTGCCAGCAGCTTGGAGGGGGCTGGTACTGAAGCTTTCTTT. Encoded protein: CASSLEGAGTEAFF.

This clone appeared once. V usage is TRBV7-2 and J usage is TRBJ2-1; 14 bases match TRBD2. The CDR3 extends over 14 amino acids. Looked up from germline, CDR1 is SGHTA and CDR2 is FQGNSA. The ends lost 6 bases at V and 9 bases at J; junction bases unmatched: 4. The CDR3 sequence: CASRPGLAGGEQFF. The CDR3 region has the DNA TGTGCCAGCAGACCAGGACTAGCGGGAGGTGAGCAGTTCTTC. The entire variable domain, with the rest obtained from reference TRBV7-2 and TRBJ2-1, is as follows: GAGVSQSPSNKVTEKGKDVELRCDPISGHTALYWYRQSLGQGLEFLIYFQGNSAPDKSGLPSDRFSAERTGGSVSTLTIQRTQQEDSAVYLCASRPGLAGGEQFFGPGTRLTVL.

CDR3 sequence: CAISFRELNTEAFF. Written as DNA, the CDR3 is TGTGCCATCAGCTTCAGGGAATTGAACACTGAAGCTTTCTTT. The V gene is TRBV10-3, the J gene TRBJ1-1; D perhaps matches TRBD1 (5 bases). Deletions cut 6 bases from V and 0 bases from J, with 11 bases between. The germline gives CDR1 ENHRY, CDR2 SYGVKD. This CDR3 region has 14 residues.

This chain links TRBV7-3 with TRBJ1-1, with TRBD1 matching over 9 bases. The CDR3 is 14 residues long. V was clipped by 5 bases and J by 3 bases; unmatched bases: 4. Germline V gene lookup returns CDR1 SGHTA and CDR2 FQGTGA. For the CDR3, the DNA is TGTGCCAGCAGCAAAACAGGGGGCGACACTGAAGCTTTCTTT. Translated: CASSKTGGDTEAFF.

The genes are TRBV7-2 and TRBJ2-1, with D tentatively TRBD1 (5 bases). The CDR3 is 15 residues long. With 2 bases removed from V and 4 bases from J, the gap between germline ends came to 12 bases. Germline CDR1 reads SGHTA; CDR2 reads FQGNSA. The CDR3 loop reads CASSLPQGVYNEQFF. The CDR3 nucleotides read TGTGCCAGCAGCTTACCGCAGGGTGTTTACAATGAGCAGTTCTTC.

The chain employs TRBV28 and TRBJ2-2; 7 bases are a match to TRBD1. Losses at the gene ends were 2 bases for V and 6 bases for J; bases not matched to a gene: 12. Germline CDR1 and CDR2: MDHEN and SYDVKM. CDR3 size: 17 residues. The CDR3 DNA reads as TGTGCCAGCAGTTTAAGAGGGGGCCTAGCAGGGGCCGGGGAGCTGTTTTTT. Its protein product is CASSLRGGLAGAGELFF.

V usage is TRBV18 and J usage is TRBJ2-5, with D hard to call. The CDR3 totals 13 residues. V was trimmed by 2 bases and J by 4 bases, leaving 8 bases between them. Germline V lookup: CDR1 KGHSH, CDR2 LQKENI. CDR3 nucleotides: TGTGCCAGCTCACCAGTCGCCGGAGAGACCCAGTACTTC. Translation: CASSPVAGETQYF.

V and J are TRBV3-1 (or the pseudogene TRBV3-2) and TRBJ1-1; 7 bases are a match to TRBD1. This CDR3 comprises 15 residues. The germline gives CDR1 LGHDT, CDR2 YNNKEL (reference sequence). The V segment lost 4 bases and the J segment 4 bases; nucleotides outside the gene matches: 9. The CDR3 here is CASSPQGYDATEAFF. The CDR3 DNA follows: TGTGCCAGCAGCCCACAGGGGTACGATGCCACTGAAGCTTTCTTT.

The V gene is TRBV9, the J gene TRBJ1-2, with 9 bases aligning to TRBD1. Trimming cost V 3 bases and J 6 bases; bases outside gene matches: 9. Germline V gives CDR1 SGDLS, CDR2 YYNGEE. CDR3 length: 15 amino acids. The CDR3 is CASSGTGTGRHGYTF. The CDR3 DNA sequence: TGTGCCAGCAGCGGAACCGGGACAGGGAGACATGGCTACACCTTC. The entire variable domain, with the rest obtained from reference TRBV9 and TRBJ1-2, is as follows: DSGVTQTPKHLITATGQRVTLRCSPRSGDLSVYWYQQSLDQGLQFLIQYYNGEERAKGNILERFSAQQFPDLHSELNLSSLELGDSALYFCASSGTGTGRHGYTFGSGTRLTVV.

The chain joins TRBV19 to TRBJ2-2; 7 bases line up with TRBD2. Germline V lookup: CDR1 LNHDA, CDR2 SQIVND (reference sequence). CDR3 size: 14 residues. V was pared by 4 bases and J by 1 base, with 0 bases of the junction left unmatched. The CDR3 reads CASSSGRNTGELFF. The CDR3 nucleotides read TGTGCCAGTAGTAGCGGGAGGAACACCGGGGAGCTGTTTTTT.

The J gene is TRBJ2-5, the V gene TRBV5-1; D may be TRBD1 or TRBD2 (5 bases each). The CDR3 consists of 14 residues. Trimming cost V 0 bases and J 5 bases, with 11 bases left between them. The germline gives CDR1 SGHRS, CDR2 YFSETQ. The CDR3 loop reads CASSLVSGTETQYF. As DNA, the CDR3 is TGCGCCAGCAGCTTGGTATCAGGGACGGAGACCCAGTACTTC.

This clone was observed a handful of times. The rearrangement joins TRBV3-1 (or the pseudogene TRBV3-2) to TRBJ2-7, with D perhaps matching TRBD1 (5 bases). The CDR3 is 14 residues long. Germline loops: CDR1 LGHDT, CDR2 YNNKEL (reference sequence). V was pared by 1 base and J by 1 base, with 8 bases between. CDR3 region: CASSQAGLSYEQYF. The CDR3 coding sequence is TGTGCCAGCAGCCAAGCAGGGTTGTCCTACGAGCAGTACTTC.

V gene TRBV4-2 combines with J gene TRBJ2-7, with D perhaps matching TRBD2 (6 bases). V was clipped by 1 base and J by 3 bases, with 10 bases between them. Germline values: CDR1 LGHNA, CDR2 YNFKEQ. This CDR3 has 14 residues. The CDR3 sequence: CASSQANSGYEQYF. The DNA of the CDR3 is TGTGCCAGCAGCCAAGCGAATAGCGGCTACGAGCAGTACTTC.